This T cell receptor beta chain was obtained from a study of blood T cell repertoires in COVID-19 (dated by TCRdb to 2020 to 2022). The study in broad terms: Samples covering the acute and convalescent phases of COVID-19 were provided by collaborators in the United States, Italy and Spain. The material from the prospective study consisted of cDNA or gDNA derived from T cells, B-cell-depleted T cells, or PBMCs. Deeply sampled blood TCRbeta repertoires from subjects exposed to, actively infected with, or recovered from COVID-19 were included in the dataset. The repertoires were made available in a free public database intended to serve as a resource for research on the immune response to SARS-CoV-2. The samples were drawn from two sources: the first 160 participants of the ongoing ImmuneRACE study, and over 1,000 subjects contributed by 6 global collaborators. Sample metadata almost always included a de-identified subject ID, COVID-19 status, age in years and sex. Where HLA class I and class II types were available, the types were taken from metadata supplied by the sample provider, not from assay-based typing.

With regard to this clone: Its recognized antigen is unknown. The sample holds no much larger clone one base away, and base qualities are not on file.

TCRbeta CDR3 regions were amplified from genomic DNA using the immunoSEQ Assay, a bias-controlled multiplex PCR. As for how the authors treated the data: The number of nucleated cells in each sample was estimated from the amplification of reference gene primers within the assay. To quantify the absolute abundance of each unique TCRbeta CDR3 rearrangement, sequence reads were collapsed and filtered. For each sample, productive Simpson clonality was calculated as the square root of Simpson's diversity index across productive rearrangements. Here the immuneACCESS table is served through TCRdb, limited to in-frame sequences with V and J called. Missing clones are a known gap in these copies; in checked studies unresolved V genes cover under half, and the rest lacks a known reason. V and J calls and clone size come straight from that table; D and trimming were deduced from the DNA. The table for this sample lists 350,000 to 400,000 clones; nearly 90% of them were counted only once. 6.5% of the sample comes from the top ten.

Whole blood was collected in K2EDTA tubes by collaborating institutions according to the institutions' own protocols. For TCRbeta analysis, collaborators shipped samples as frozen whole blood, isolated PBMCs, or DNA extracted from either of those sample types. Between the V and J ends, shortened by 0 bases and 8 bases respectively, the junction contains 13 bases. Reading the germline V gene (reference sequence) gives CDR1 LGHDT and CDR2 YNNKEL. The CDR3 covers 14 residues, taking in both the cysteine and the phenylalanine. Here the CDR3 DNA is all that survives: 42 bases in frame from base 1. Points the paper makes about the study in general: The amount of clinical and demographic metadata varied by source and participant and was provided uncurated.

The sequence was collected from a man younger than 30 with active or convalescent COVID-19. The sequencing input was peripheral blood. The V and J genes are TRBV3-1 (or the pseudogene TRBV3-2) and TRBJ1-2; a confident D gene designation cannot be given. Here the CDR3 is given as CASSQDLATGGYTF. The nucleotide sequence is given as TGTGCCAGCAGCCAAGATCTCGCGACGGGGGGCTACACCTTC.